The 32 T cell receptor beta chains given below trace back to one sample, sequenced in a study of cytomegalovirus exposure and HLA in healthy donors. Vbeta (60) and Jbeta (13) primers were used in the PCR. The method was immunoSEQ multiplex PCR; TCRdb's version includes in-frame clones alone and lacks a portion of them. The sample lists approximately 200,000 clones; over 75% were seen once. Material for sequencing was PBMCs. The origin of the receptors is a girl aged 2-10 years in good health and CMV-seronegative.

This chain joins TRBV20-1 and TRBJ2-1; D perhaps matches TRBD2 (5 bases). This CDR3 is 10 amino acids long. V shed 7 bases and J shed 6 bases, with 7 bases lying between them. CDR1 is DFQATT and CDR2 is SNEGSKA in the germline V gene (reference sequence). The DNA of the CDR3 is TGCAGTGAAAGCGGCAATGAGCAGTTCTTC. This sequence encodes CSESGNEQFF.

The chain links TRBV2 to TRBJ1-2; D ambiguous. The germline gives CDR1 SNHLY, CDR2 FYNNEI. The CDR3 sequence is 14 residues long. Trimming left V 3 bases short and J 5 bases short, with 13 bases between. The CDR3 sequence: CASSDMGLEYGYTF. The CDR3 region has the DNA TGTGCCAGCAGTGATATGGGTTTGGAGTATGGCTACACCTTC.

The chain recombines TRBV19 with TRBJ2-5, with 12 bases fitting TRBD2. Germline loops: CDR1 LNHDA, CDR2 SQIVND (reference sequence). V was clipped by 5 bases and J by 1 base; unmatched bases: 11. There are 18 residues in the CDR3. Here the CDR3 reads CASSRRPGLAGFQETQYF. DNA for the CDR3: TGTGCCAGTAGTCGTCGTCCGGGACTAGCGGGTTTCCAAGAGACCCAGTACTTC.

The rearrangement joins TRBV6-4 to TRBJ2-1; D is perhaps TRBD2 (7 bases). V lost 6 bases and J lost 8, with 17 bases in between. This CDR3 has 14 residues. Looked up from germline, CDR1 is MRHNA and CDR2 is SNTAGT. The CDR3 nucleotides read TGTGCCAGCAGCGGGGGGATGGCAGGGGATGAGCAGTTCTTC. Its protein is CASSGGMAGDEQFF.

CDR3 sequence (DNA): TGTGCCCTGCCGGCGGGGGCAAGCGTTGCCTATGGCTACACCTTC. Its translation is CALPAGASVAYGYTF. The chain couples TRBV30 to TRBJ1-2, with D possibly matching TRBD1 (6 bases). The ends were cut back, 8 bases at V and 4 bases at J, with 23 bases in the middle. CDR1 is GTSNPN and CDR2 is SVGIG in the germline V gene (reference sequence). The CDR3 spans 15 residues.

The chain carries TRBV7-9 and TRBJ2-7, with TRBD2 matching over 8 bases. V lost 4 bases, J lost 0 bases, and 5 bases stayed unmatched. This CDR3 contains 15 residues. Germline V gene data show CDR1 as SEHNR and CDR2 as FQNEAQ (reference sequence). This CDR3 reads CASSSERENSYEQYF. The CDR3 bases are TGTGCCAGCAGCTCGGAGCGGGAGAACTCCTACGAGCAGTACTTC.

The rearrangement uses TRBV7-6 and TRBJ1-3, with unresolved D. CDR3 length equals 17 residues. Germline-derived CDR1 and CDR2 are SGHVS and FNYEAQ. Trimming cost V 2 bases and J 4 bases, with 18 bases left between them. CDR3: CASSLSSGSLVGNTIYF. The CDR3 DNA sequence: TGTGCCAGCAGCTTATCATCGGGAAGCCTGGTGGGAAACACCATATATTTT.

The chain carries TRBV4-2 and TRBJ1-1, with 7 positions matching TRBD1. V shed 0 bases, J shed 1 base, and the junction held 11 bases outside the gene matches. Germline CDR1 LGHNA, CDR2 YNFKEQ. The CDR3 covers 18 residues. The CDR3 DNA reads as TGTGCCAGCAGCCAAGACTGGAGGCAGGGGGGTAGGAACACTGAAGCTTTCTTT. This gives the protein CASSQDWRQGGRNTEAFF.

This clone was observed a single time. V is TRBV6-5 and J is TRBJ2-7; 8 bases agree with TRBD1. V was clipped by 5 bases and J by 7 bases; unmatched bases: 10. There are 14 residues in the CDR3. CDR1 and CDR2 (germline): MNHEY, SVGAGI. Written as DNA, the CDR3 is TGTGCCAGCAGTCCCGGACAGGGAAGGAGGGAGCAGTACTTC. Protein sequence: CASSPGQGRREQYF.

This clone was counted once. The chain couples TRBV9 to TRBJ2-1; D unclear. Germline V CDR1 and CDR2: SGDLS, YYNGEE. This CDR3 spans 15 amino acids. Trimming stripped 2 bases from V and 3 bases from J, with 12 bases between. CDR3 coding DNA: TGTGCCAGCAGCGTTTCCGGGTCACACTACAATGAGCAGTTCTTC. This codes for CASSVSGSHYNEQFF.

The chain employs TRBV19 and TRBJ2-2, with a tentative D call TRBD2 (7 bases). V was shortened by 5 bases and J by 6 bases, with 10 bases between the two germline ends. The germline CDR1 and CDR2 sequences are LNHDA and SQIVND (reference sequence). This CDR3 has 13 amino acids. For the CDR3, the DNA is TGTGCCAGTAGTTGGGGGGGCCCCGGGGAGCTGTTTTTT. Residues: CASSWGGPGELFF.

This clone has a single count. The V call is TRBV30, the J call TRBJ2-7; D gene unclear. The CDR3 extends over 13 amino acids. The V and J ends lost 5 bases and 3 bases respectively, with 14 bases between them. CDR1 and CDR2 from the germline V gene are GTSNPN and SVGIG (reference sequence). This chain's CDR3 is CAWDHQRGYEQYF. CDR3 coding DNA: TGTGCCTGGGACCACCAGCGAGGCTACGAGCAGTACTTC.

The chain uses TRBV19 and TRBJ2-5; TRBD1 is a possible D gene (5 bases). CDR3 length: 14 residues. Germline loops: CDR1 LNHDA, CDR2 SQIVND (reference sequence). V lost 6 bases and J lost 2, with 13 bases in between. Written as DNA, the CDR3 is TGTGCCAGTAGCGAACCAGGGTGGCAAGAGACCCAGTACTTC. Protein: CASSEPGWQETQYF.

The chain is built from TRBV7-9 and TRBJ2-1; 10 nucleotides line up with TRBD2. Germline V lookup: CDR1 SEHNR, CDR2 FQNEAQ (reference sequence). This CDR3 contains 13 residues. The DNA of the CDR3 is TGTGCTATCCGAGCGGGAGGGTACAATGAGCAGTTCTTC. Its protein is CAIRAGGYNEQFF.

V usage is TRBV25-1 and J usage is TRBJ1-4; 9 bases line up with TRBD1. Losses at the gene ends were 6 bases for V and 5 bases for J; bases not matched to a gene: 4. Germline assignment: CDR1 MGHDK and CDR2 SYGVNS. The CDR3 is 14 residues long. The CDR3 coding sequence is TGTGCCAGCAGATCCGGGACAGGGAATGAAAAACTGTTTTTT. The encoded protein is CASRSGTGNEKLFF.

The rearrangement uses TRBV2 and TRBJ1-5; 8 nucleotides match TRBD1. J gave up 3 bases and V 5 bases, and 6 bases lay outside the gene matches. Germline V CDR1 and CDR2: SNHLY, FYNNEI. The CDR3 length is 15 residues. The chain's CDR3 is CASSRTGGPNQPQHF. The CDR3, as DNA: TGTGCCAGCAGTAGAACAGGGGGACCCAATCAGCCCCAGCATTTT.

The V gene is TRBV25-1, the J gene TRBJ1-2; D is unresolved. The V end lost 3 bases, the J end lost 4 bases, and 12 bases lay between the germline ends. The CDR3 runs to 14 residues. CDR1 MGHDK and CDR2 SYGVNS come from the germline V gene. Here the CDR3 DNA reads TGTGCCAGCAGTGAGCAGGCGCTCGCCTATGGCTACACCTTC. It encodes CASSEQALAYGYTF.

This clone showed up just a few times. The V call is TRBV6-1, the J call TRBJ2-7; D gene ambiguous. The CDR3 spans 13 residues. Germline CDR1 is MNHNS and CDR2 is SASEGT. The V gene lost 0 bases and the J gene lost 3 bases, with 6 bases spanning the gap. The CDR3 here is CASSEARGYEQYF. DNA of the CDR3: TGTGCCAGCAGTGAAGCTCGAGGCTACGAGCAGTACTTC.

The chain links TRBV7-3 to TRBJ1-2; TRBD1 might be the D (5 bases). The CDR3 sequence is 13 residues long. Germline loops: CDR1 SGHTA, CDR2 FQGTGA. Trimming took off 5 bases at V and 8 bases at J, with 15 bases between the two ends. DNA for the CDR3: TGTGCCAGCAGCCAAGCGGGGGGAAACGGCTACACCTTC. Translation: CASSQAGGNGYTF. The whole variable domain, filled in from reference TRBV7-3 and TRBJ1-2, reads GAGVSQTPSNKVTEKGKYVELRCDPISGHTALYWYRQSLGQGPEFLIYFQGTGAADDSGLPNDRFFAVRPEGSVSTLKIQRTERGDSAVYLCASSQAGGNGYTFGSGTRLTVV.

Remarks on this clone: Additional DNA sequences in this sample encode the identical CDR3. This chain uses TRBV15 with TRBJ2-5; D might be TRBD2 (7 bases). In germline, CDR1 is LNHNV, CDR2 YYDKDF (reference sequence). There are 14 residues in the CDR3. Trimming took off 1 base at V and 4 bases at J, with 10 bases between the two ends. The CDR3 region has the DNA TGTGCCACCAGCAGAGGGGGGGGCGGAGAGACCCAGTACTTC. Translation: CATSRGGGGETQYF.

This clone occurred a few times. The rearrangement links TRBV18 to TRBJ1-1; D gene unclear. V was trimmed by 3 bases and J by 7 bases, leaving 12 bases between them. This CDR3 has 13 amino acids. Looked up from germline, CDR1 is KGHSH and CDR2 is LQKENI. The CDR3 DNA sequence: TGTGCCAGCTCACCCACGAGGAGGAGTGAAGCTTTCTTT. Residues: CASSPTRRSEAFF.

The V and J genes are TRBV6-1 and TRBJ1-5, with a tentative D call TRBD1 (6 bases). The CDR3 sequence is 13 residues long. Per the germline V gene, CDR1 is MNHNS and CDR2 is SASEGT. V was clipped by 5 bases and J by 9 bases, with 14 bases between them. The CDR3 is CASSTGGGWPQHF. CDR3 DNA sequence: TGTGCCAGCAGTACGGGGGGCGGTTGGCCCCAGCATTTT.

This clone was seen once. This chain links TRBV2 with TRBJ2-3; unclear D gene. CDR3 length equals 13 residues. Trimming shortened V by 4 bases and J by 4 bases, and 9 bases separated the two germline ends. Looked up from germline, CDR1 is SNHLY and CDR2 is FYNNEI. The DNA of the CDR3 is TGTGCCAGCAGTGTCGGTGTTGCAGATACGCAGTATTTT. Residues: CASSVGVADTQYF. Full variable domain (rest looked up from reference TRBV2 and TRBJ2-3): EPEVTQTPSHQVTQMGQEVILRCVPISNHLYFYWYRQILGQKVEFLVSFYNNEISEKSEIFDDQFSVERPDGSNFTLKIRSTKLEDSAMYFCASSVGVADTQYFGPGTRLTVL.

The V gene is TRBV5-1, the J gene TRBJ2-7; D is ambiguous. Germline CDR1 and CDR2: SGHRS and YFSETQ. V was trimmed by 2 bases and J by 0 bases, leaving 12 bases between them. The CDR3 totals 15 residues. CDR3 DNA sequence: TGCGCCAGCAGCTTAGAAGACGGAGTCTCCTACGAGCAGTACTTC. Translation gives CASSLEDGVSYEQYF.

This clone has just one count. The chain employs TRBV7-8 and TRBJ2-1, with unresolved D. Germline loops: CDR1 SGHVS, CDR2 FQNEAQ. The length of the CDR3 is 11 residues. V was pared by 5 bases and J by 9 bases, with 8 bases between. CDR3 nucleotide sequence: TGTGCCAGCAGCCTTCGGTCTGAGCAGTTCTTC. Translation gives CASSLRSEQFF.

The rearrangement links TRBV12-5 to TRBJ2-1; D is perhaps TRBD2 (5 bases). Trimming stripped 6 bases from V and 5 bases from J, with 17 bases between. The CDR3 covers 15 residues. CDR1 and CDR2 from the germline V gene are LGHNT and FRNRAP. CDR3 coding DNA: TGTGCTAGTGGATCGGGGAGAGGCCAACACAATGAGCAGTTCTTC. It specifies CASGSGRGQHNEQFF.

The gene calls are TRBV2 and TRBJ2-1, with 8 positions matching TRBD2. CDR3 length: 16 residues. V lost 4 bases and J lost 3; bases outside the gene matches: 8. CDR1 is SNHLY, CDR2 FYNNEI, per germline. Here the CDR3 DNA reads TGTGCCAGCAGTGTAGGCCCAGCGGGAGTCTACAATGAGCAGTTCTTC. Residues: CASSVGPAGVYNEQFF.

The chain couples TRBV9 to TRBJ2-1; 7 positions agree with TRBD2. Germline CDR1 reads SGDLS; CDR2 reads YYNGEE. The ends lost 5 bases at V and 0 bases at J; junction bases unmatched: 5. CDR3 length: 15 amino acids. The CDR3 sequence is CASSPPSGSYNEQFF. CDR3 sequence (DNA): TGTGCCAGCAGTCCTCCTAGCGGCTCCTACAATGAGCAGTTCTTC.

This sequence joins TRBV16 and TRBJ1-5; a possible D gene is TRBD1 (5 bases). Germline V gene sequence: CDR1 KGHSY, CDR2 FQNENV. The CDR3 sequence is 14 residues long. The V end lost 4 bases, the J end lost 1 base, and 8 bases lay between the germline ends. CDR3 in DNA: TGTGCCAGCAGCCCGACAGCCAGCAATCAGCCCCAGCATTTT. It encodes CASSPTASNQPQHF. Using reference TRBV16 and TRBJ1-5 for the parts outside the CDR3, the full variable domain is GEEVAQTPKHLVRGEGQKAKLYCAPIKGHSYVFWYQQVLKNEFKFLISFQNENVFDETGMPKERFSAKCLPNSPCSLEIQATKLEDSAVYFCASSPTASNQPQHFGDGTRLSIL.

This rearrangement joins TRBV5-4 to TRBJ1-3, with 7 bases aligning to TRBD1. J was trimmed by 0 bases and V by 5 bases; bases with no gene match: 8. This CDR3 contains 16 residues. CDR1 and CDR2 from the germline V gene are SGHNT and YYREEE (reference sequence). The CDR3 coding sequence is TGTGCCAGCAGACCTGACAGGGCAATCTCTGGAAACACCATATATTTT. This gives the protein CASRPDRAISGNTIYF.

The gene calls are TRBV5-1 and TRBJ1-1, with unresolved D. Looked up from germline, CDR1 is SGHRS and CDR2 is YFSETQ. The CDR3 sequence is 14 residues long. Between the trimmed V and J ends, which lost 5 bases and 5 bases, there was a span of 16 bases. The CDR3 sequence is CASRTTADNTEAFF. DNA of the CDR3: TGCGCCAGCAGAACCACCGCAGACAATACTGAAGCTTTCTTT.

The V and J genes are TRBV6-1 and TRBJ2-2; D gene uncertain. With 4 bases removed from V and 1 base from J, the gap between germline ends came to 7 bases. The germline gives CDR1 MNHNS, CDR2 SASEGT. This CDR3 region has 14 residues. CDR3 sequence reads: CASSARMNTGELFF. The CDR3 DNA is TGTGCCAGCAGTGCCAGGATGAACACCGGGGAGCTGTTTTTT.